The rows below give T cell receptor beta chains drawn from one sample of a study of PD-L1 blockade in urothelial cancer. Sequenced by immunoSEQ multiplex PCR; TCRdb stores in-frame clones only, minus some. The sample includes tens of thousands of clones, over 80% of them seen just once. This material consisted of PBMCs, taken around atezolizumab (anti-PD-L1) treatment. These receptors all stem from a woman aged 70-85 years with urothelial cancer. Each CDR3 is given without its conserved first and last residue. The order of the fields is CDR3 length, V gene, CDR3 protein.

12,TRBV6-1,ASSGGRLQETQY
9,TRBV28,ASSLTSHQY
11,TRBV2,ASTEDRDTEAF
13,TRBV9,ASSVSPRLAEIQY
13,TRBV5-1,ASSETTGGINGYT
12,TRBV18,ASSPGITNQPQH
13,TRBV6-1,ASTSRQGLNYGYT
13,TRBV4-1,ASSAVLFGGETQY
16,TRBV4-3,ASSQERLAGEVYNEQF
13,TRBV7-9,ASSLVVDRGAPLH
12,TRBV4-1,ASSHKTSQETQY
13,TRBV7-2,ASSFTGTGGETQY
12,TRBV6-1,ASSESLGGPEAF
12,TRBV7-2,ASSPTGDQETQY
13,TRBV19,ASSTGQVGGETQY
11,TRBV7-8,ASTGYRSYEQY
10,TRBV28,ASSEGALGYT
12,TRBV11-3,ASSSRQGRYGYT
12,TRBV2,ASSDGRAGYEQY
15,TRBV13,ASSLGGLGLLTYEQY
14,TRBV19,ASSITGTSGSGELF
15,TRBV29-1,SAGWDTDLYSNQPQH
11,TRBV6-5,ASRRGQGEKLF
11,TRBV9,ASAPGRGTEAF
13,TRBV19,ASTPSGGLSYEQY
13,TRBV28,ASSLIGSLNTEAF
12,TRBV6-6,ASSYGSQRNTIY
15,TRBV5-4,ASSAGTSGRGIGELF
14,TRBV5-3,ARSLGPGGITGELF
16,TRBV15,ATSRVLPRQGWHEKLF
10,TRBV18,ASSPSTDEQY
10,TRBV29-1,SVAAVGETQY
11,TRBV19,ASKDRLNYGYT
14,TRBV15,ATSSGLAGPGETQY
13,TRBV15,ATSFRLAAQETQY
14,TRBV4-1,ASSQGTGRNTGELF
9,TRBV29-1,SATSSYEQY
12,TRBV6-5,ASRPSGGTVKLF
11,TRBV5-1,ASSLIAPDTQY
12,TRBV19,ASSIGGTGSEQY
14,TRBV28,ASSLVGRGYQETQY
11,TRBV6-1,ASSENLPYGYT
14,TRBV7-8,ASSLVSSGLRETQY
10,TRBV11-3,ASSPRTNEQF
13,TRBV5-1,ASSTSGTGSYEQY
14,TRBV4-2,ASSGQGAIAGTEAF
15,TRBV19,ASSIGPPNRGTSEAF
12,TRBV7-9,ASSFRQEDYGYT
15,TRBV5-1,ASSLSSSGGAYNEQF
17,TRBV7-9,ASSLSRTSGTYSYNEQF
14,TRBV4-1,ASSQSTGGGVTEAF
13,TRBV15,ATSRDGQYSDTQY
12,TRBV5-6,ASSPAGSAYEQY
14,TRBV25-1,ASSADRVGMNTEAF
13,TRBV6-6,ASSYGEGFNQPQH
12,TRBV6-1,ASSQPGQFSPLH